The present T cell receptor beta chain was sequenced within a study of Ad26.COV2.S vaccination and SARS-CoV-2 variants (dated by TCRdb to the early 2020s). In the study overall: Vaccine-arm donors were drawn from COV1001, a multicentre, randomized, double-blind, placebo-controlled phase I-IIa trial of Ad26.COV2.S in healthy adults. Ad26.COV2.S was administered intramuscularly at 5 x 10^10 or 1 x 10^11 viral particles, either as a single shot or as two shots given 56 days apart. TCRbeta repertoire sequencing was used to assess the specificity and breadth of SARS-CoV-2-reactive T cell receptors after Ad26.COV2.S vaccination. The TCR-sequenced set comprised around 30 samples: roughly 19 Ad26.COV2.S vaccine recipients, 5 placebo recipients and 8 SARS-CoV-2 convalescent individuals. Trial participants were randomized into five groups of five, in which low-dose or high-dose Ad26.COV2.S was given once or twice, or placebo was given on both occasions. Investigators remained blinded to trial group allocation during experiments and outcome assessment. Results and caveats for the whole study, not just this receptor: The study lacked the statistical power to compare responses across vaccine doses or regimens. Higher spike-specific TCR breadth was observed in Ad26.COV2.S recipients than in placebo recipients (P = 0.0014). Non-spike TCR breadth was comparable between vaccine and placebo recipients, consistent with the vaccine containing only spike. After vaccination, substantial breadth of spike-specific CD8+ and CD4+ T cell responses was reported. According to the authors, total T cell responses may have been underestimated by the TCR breadth and depth analyses.

The CDR3, from cysteine to phenylalanine, totals 13 residues. Kept here is only the CDR3 DNA, which spans 39 bases and is read in frame from base 1. The V end loses 3 bases and the J end loses 3 bases, and a stretch of 7 bases separates them. Per the germline V gene, SGHTA is the CDR1 and FQGTGA is the CDR2. The sample's treatment or condition label is to be understood as: around 19 received Ad26.COV2.S at low or high dose, single or two shots; roughly 5 received placebo; per-sample allocation not given. Repertoires of vaccine and placebo recipients were sequenced from samples collected on day 63 after the first injection. Between 29 July and 7 August 2020, Cohort 1b enrolled approximately 26 adults aged 18-55 years at one site in Boston, USA. Ad26.COV2.S was a replication-incompetent adenovirus type 26 vector that expressed a prefusion-stabilized SARS-CoV-2 spike protein derived from the original Wuhan strain.

For this clone: This clone's antigen is unknown. Base quality data are lacking; no much larger clone is found one base away.

The immunoSEQ Assay was used to sequence TCRbeta CDR3 regions. After extraction, genomic DNA underwent amplification by bias-controlled multiplex PCR, followed by high-throughput sequencing. In the paper's pipeline: To quantify the absolute abundance of every unique TCRbeta CDR3 region, sequences were collapsed and filtered. T cell fraction was estimated by normalizing TCRbeta template counts to usable DNA, which was measured by amplifying reference genes present in all nucleated cells. Repertoire TCRs were annotated as SARS-CoV-2-specific when V gene, CDR3 amino acid sequence and J gene were exactly matched to a known reactive TCR set. The reference SARS-CoV-2 TCR set was derived from MIRA and filtered for enrichment in COVID-19-positive ImmuneCODE repertoires, a step that removed public or cross-reactive TCRs. Using the MIRA antigens, annotated TCRs were further analysed by specific ORF or by position within an ORF. Breadth was defined as annotated unique rearrangements over total unique productive rearrangements; depth was the summed frequency of those rearrangements. Group comparisons of TCR breadth used two-sided Wilcoxon rank-sum tests. The table comes from immuneACCESS by way of TCRdb, which keeps in-frame sequences with V and J called. Part of the clones is missing from these tables; in studies checked, under half for an unresolved V gene and the rest for unknown reasons. D and trimming come from the DNA, and the V and J calls and clone size come from that table. The table for this sample lists 350,000 to 550,000 clones; roughly 87% of them were counted only once. About 2.5% of the sample is held by the ten biggest clonotypes.

Sequenced material: peripheral blood, taken in a trial of Ad26.COV2.S vaccine versus placebo. The sequence was collected from a person aged 18-60 years who received the Ad26.COV2.S COVID-19 vaccine or a placebo. The chain couples TRBV7-3 to TRBJ2-3, with an unclear D gene assignment. The CDR3 is CASSFDPTDTQYF. The nucleotides are TGTGCCAGCAGCTTTGACCCGACAGATACGCAGTATTTT.